The 3 T cell receptor beta chains below all came from one sample that was sequenced in a study of T cells in narcolepsy. The protocol was immunoSEQ multiplex PCR, while the TCRdb copy is restricted to in-frame clones and leaves out a portion. The sample has around 25,000 clones, 70% to 85% seen once. Sequenced material: CD45RA- memory CD4+ T cells from PBMCs. These TCRs come from a human donor with narcolepsy.

The chain uses TRBV5-1 and TRBJ1-1; TRBD1 is a possible D gene (5 bases). The CDR3 totals 14 residues. Trimming removed 3 bases from V and 1 base from J, with 10 bases in between. Looked up from germline, CDR1 is SGHRS and CDR2 is YFSETQ. In DNA, the CDR3 is TGCGCCAGCAGCTCTACACAGGCGAACACTGAAGCTTTCTTT. This translates into CASSSTQANTEAFF.

The chain couples TRBV19 to TRBJ1-1; D unresolved. CDR1 and CDR2 (germline): LNHDA, SQIVND (reference sequence). Between the trimmed V and J ends, which lost 9 bases and 6 bases, there was a span of 17 bases. This CDR3 spans 13 amino acids. The CDR3 is CASQSFSSPEAFF. In nucleotides, the CDR3 is TGTGCCAGCCAGTCTTTCAGTAGCCCTGAAGCTTTCTTT.

This clone has a single count. The rearrangement joins TRBV2 to TRBJ1-1; D call uncertain. Germline V gives CDR1 SNHLY, CDR2 FYNNEI. The V end lost 4 bases, the J end lost 1 base, and 10 bases lay between the germline ends. The CDR3 sequence is 14 residues long. The CDR3 coding sequence is TGTGCCAGCAGTGGCCTTAAAGGGAACACTGAAGCTTTCTTT. Protein sequence: CASSGLKGNTEAFF.